This T cell receptor beta chain stems from a study of CXCR3-negative and CXCR3-positive naive CD8 T cells. On the study more broadly: The libraries yielded roughly 150 million TRB reads, about 1.5 +/- 0.3 million each.

Carrying UMI labels, the TRB cDNA libraries were prepared through 5' RACE. TCRdb reprocessed the 5' RACE reads, with one entry per CDR3 protein and no DNA. Recorded here are tens of thousands of distinct CDR3 sequences; the top ten clones represent almost 0.55%. Germline lookup yields CDR1 SEHNR and CDR2 FQNEAQ (reference sequence). The CDR3 consists of 12 residues. The study, taken as a whole, reports: TRB CDR3 hydrophobicity was greater in CXCR3-positive naive cells than in CXCR3-negative naive cells. CXCR3 expression dropped partially after cryopreservation, and most assays relied on fresh PBMCs. TRB CDR3 properties served as the basis for inferring TCR strength, and surface CD5 was comparable between naive subsets.

Every CD8+ T cell subset underwent triplicate sorting at about 300,000 cells apiece. Regarding this clonotype: Its antigen is not known.

The clonotype comes from a human donor in good health. Some clones in this sample may be carry-over from other donors' samples. This rearrangement joins TRBV7-9 to TRBJ2-7. Sequencing was carried out using naive CXCR3+ CD8+ T cells from blood. Subset given: CD45RO-CCR7+CD27+CD95- naive CD8+ T cells expressing CXCR3 (TNR3+). The CDR3 sequence: CASSLLLHEQYF.